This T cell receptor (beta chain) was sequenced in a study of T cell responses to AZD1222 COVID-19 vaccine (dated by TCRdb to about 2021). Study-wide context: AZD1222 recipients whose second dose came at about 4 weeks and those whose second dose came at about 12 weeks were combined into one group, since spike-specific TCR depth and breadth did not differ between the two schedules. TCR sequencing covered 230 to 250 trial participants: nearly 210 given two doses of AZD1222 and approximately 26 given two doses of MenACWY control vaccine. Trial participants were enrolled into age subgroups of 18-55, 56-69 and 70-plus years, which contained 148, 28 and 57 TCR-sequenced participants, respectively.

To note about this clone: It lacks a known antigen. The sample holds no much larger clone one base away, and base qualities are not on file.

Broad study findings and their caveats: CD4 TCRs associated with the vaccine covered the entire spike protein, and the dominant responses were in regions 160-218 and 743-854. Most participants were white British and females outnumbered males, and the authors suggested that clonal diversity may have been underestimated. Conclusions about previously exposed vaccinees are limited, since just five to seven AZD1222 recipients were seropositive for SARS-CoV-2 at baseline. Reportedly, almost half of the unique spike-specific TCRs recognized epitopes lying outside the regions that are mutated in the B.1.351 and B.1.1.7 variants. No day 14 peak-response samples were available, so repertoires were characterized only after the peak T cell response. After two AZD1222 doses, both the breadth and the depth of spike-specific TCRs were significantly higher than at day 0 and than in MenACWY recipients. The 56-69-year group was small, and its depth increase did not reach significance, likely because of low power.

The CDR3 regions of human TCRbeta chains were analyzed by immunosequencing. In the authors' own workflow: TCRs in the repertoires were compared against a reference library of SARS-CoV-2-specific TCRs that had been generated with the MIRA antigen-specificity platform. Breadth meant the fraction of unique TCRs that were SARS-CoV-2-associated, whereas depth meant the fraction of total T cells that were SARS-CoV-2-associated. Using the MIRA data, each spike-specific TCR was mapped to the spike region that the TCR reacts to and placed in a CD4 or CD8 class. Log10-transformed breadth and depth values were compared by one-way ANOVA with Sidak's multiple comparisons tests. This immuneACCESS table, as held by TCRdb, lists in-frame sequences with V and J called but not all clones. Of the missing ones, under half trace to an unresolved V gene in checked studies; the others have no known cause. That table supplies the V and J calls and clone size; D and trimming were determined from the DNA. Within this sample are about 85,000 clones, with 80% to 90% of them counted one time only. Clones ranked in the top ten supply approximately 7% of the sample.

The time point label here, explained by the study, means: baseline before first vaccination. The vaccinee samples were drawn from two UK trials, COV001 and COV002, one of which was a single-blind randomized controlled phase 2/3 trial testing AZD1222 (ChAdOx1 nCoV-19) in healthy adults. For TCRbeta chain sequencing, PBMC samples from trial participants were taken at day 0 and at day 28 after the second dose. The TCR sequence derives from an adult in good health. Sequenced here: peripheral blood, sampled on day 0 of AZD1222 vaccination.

The nucleotide sequence reads as follows: TGTGCCAGCAGCTTAGACGGGGCAAACACTGAAGCTTTCTTT. The resulting protein is CASSLDGANTEAFF. This chain joins TRBV7-3 to TRBJ1-1; the D region possibly corresponds to TRBD1 (5 bases align). The CDR3 spans 14 residues, from the cysteine through the phenylalanine. Kept here is only the CDR3 DNA, which spans 42 bases and is read in frame from base 1. V loses 2 bases, J loses 2 bases, and the germline ends lie 9 bases apart. Based on the germline V gene, the CDR1 and CDR2 sequences are SGHTA and FQGTGA.